This T cell receptor beta chain is from a study of CD8 T cells in Susac syndrome. About the study: At the time of blood draw, patients with Susac syndrome were therapy-naive, receiving corticosteroids, or receiving intravenous immunoglobulin alone. Findings of the study overall: Expansion of clones was not seen in the CD4+ T cell repertoires of Susac syndrome.

RNA amounts of roughly 0.45 to 1 ug underwent reverse transcription with random hexamers. The immunoSEQ assay covered 54 Vbeta and 13 Jbeta segments for CDR3. TCRdb independently ran MiXCR on the immunoSEQ multiplex PCR reads; one entry per CDR3 protein. The data hold 85,000 to 95,000 distinct CDR3 sequences, with about 93% observed a single time. The count of this clonotype is one. Its antigen is not known. CD8+ and CD4+ T cells from blood underwent TCR beta sequencing. Trimming shortened V by 0 bases and J by 4 bases, and 16 bases separated the two germline ends. This CDR3 has 17 residues. The germline gives CDR1 MNHEY, CDR2 SVGEGT.

This rearrangement joins TRBV6-2 or TRBV6-3 to TRBJ2-1, with D perhaps being TRBD1 or TRBD2 (7 bases each). The sequence came from a human donor with Susac syndrome. The sample taken for sequencing was CD4+ T cells from PBMCs. As DNA, the CDR3 is TGTGCCAGCAGTTACTCTCCAGGGGGGGGGCTATACAATGAGCAGTTCTTC. Translating gives CASSYSPGGGLYNEQFF.